This entry lists 26 T cell receptor beta chains sequenced from one sample in a study of T cell responses to AZD1222 COVID-19 vaccine. Assay used: immunoSEQ multiplex PCR; TCRdb lists only in-frame clones, some missing. This table has fewer than 65,000 clones, around 84% appearing once. The specimen comprised peripheral blood, sampled on day 0 of AZD1222 vaccination. These receptors were taken from an adult in good health.

This clone showed up just a few times. The CDR3 DNA sequence: TGTGCCAGCAGCCCGGGACTAGCGGGGGACTCCTACGAGCAGTACTTC. This sequence encodes CASSPGLAGDSYEQYF. The J gene is TRBJ2-7, the V gene TRBV7-9, with 14 bases that match TRBD2. With V trimmed by 5 bases and J by 0 bases, 3 bases remained unmatched. This CDR3 has 16 amino acids. From germline, CDR1 is SEHNR and CDR2 FQNEAQ (reference sequence).

The J gene is TRBJ1-1, the V gene TRBV7-2; D not resolved. Between the trimmed V and J ends, which lost 1 base and 1 base, there was a span of 7 bases. The CDR3 loop spans 14 amino acids. CDR1 SGHTA and CDR2 FQGNSA come from the germline V gene. The DNA of the CDR3 is TGTGCCAGCAGCTTAGAACAGTCGAACACTGAAGCTTTCTTT. Translating gives CASSLEQSNTEAFF. Supplemented by reference TRBV7-2 and TRBJ1-1, the full variable domain reads GAGVSQSPSNKVTEKGKDVELRCDPISGHTALYWYRQSLGQGLEFLIYFQGNSAPDKSGLPSDRFSAERTGGSVSTLTIQRTQQEDSAVYLCASSLEQSNTEAFFGQGTRLTVV.

This chain joins TRBV7-2 and TRBJ2-5; D gene ambiguous. V lost 1 base and J 4 bases, leaving 7 bases between the germline ends. Germline V gene sequence: CDR1 SGHTA, CDR2 FQGNSA. This CDR3 is built from 13 residues. The chain's CDR3 is CASSLGKGETQYF. In DNA, the CDR3 is TGTGCCAGCAGCTTAGGCAAGGGAGAGACCCAGTACTTC.

This clone was recorded a few times. The V call is TRBV25-1, the J call TRBJ1-6; 7 bases map to TRBD1. Per germline, CDR1 MGHDK and CDR2 SYGVNS. The CDR3 is made up of 16 amino acids. The V and J ends lost 1 base and 6 bases, in that order; junction bases with no gene match: 6. CDR3 loop: CASSESGGSGNSPLHF. The DNA for the CDR3 is TGTGCCAGCAGTGAATCAGGGGGATCTGGTAATTCACCCCTCCACTTT.

The rearrangement joins TRBV7-3 to TRBJ2-1, with TRBD2 as a possible D gene (5 bases). V dropped 4 bases and J dropped 7 bases, with 17 bases sitting between them. The CDR3 loop spans 15 amino acids. CDR1 is SGHTA and CDR2 is FQGTGA in the germline V gene. Here the CDR3 reads CASSSRGSGLNEQFF. DNA for the CDR3: TGTGCCAGCAGCTCCCGAGGGTCGGGCTTGAATGAGCAGTTCTTC.

This clone turned up a few times. This rearrangement joins TRBV28 to TRBJ1-5; D is ambiguous. This CDR3 is 13 amino acids long. With 8 bases removed from V and 5 bases from J, the gap between germline ends came to 13 bases. Germline V gene data show CDR1 as MDHEN and CDR2 as SYDVKM. CDR3 residues: CASGLGKDQPQHF. CDR3 nucleotide sequence: TGTGCCAGCGGGCTCGGGAAGGATCAGCCCCAGCATTTT.

The V gene is TRBV7-9, the J gene TRBJ2-7; the match to TRBD1 covers 9 bases. Germline lookup yields CDR1 SEHNR and CDR2 FQNEAQ (reference sequence). With V trimmed by 5 bases and J by 7 bases, 9 bases remained unmatched. The CDR3 contains 14 residues. The CDR3 region is CASSRPGQGGEQYF. CDR3 sequence (DNA): TGTGCCAGCAGCCGCCCGGGACAGGGTGGAGAGCAGTACTTC. Using reference TRBV7-9 and TRBJ2-7 for the parts outside the CDR3, the full variable domain is DTGVSQNPRHKITKRGQNVTFRCDPISEHNRLYWYRQTLGQGPEFLTYFQNEAQLEKSRLLSDRFSAERPKGSFSTLEIQRTEQGDSAMYLCASSRPGQGGEQYFGPGTRLTVT.

This chain uses TRBV13 with TRBJ1-5, with D hard to call. Germline loops: CDR1 PRHDT, CDR2 FYEKMQ (reference sequence). V lost 2 bases to trimming and J lost 0 bases, with 5 bases between them. The CDR3 runs 14 residues. The CDR3 sequence: CASSLSDSNQPQHF. The CDR3 region has the DNA TGTGCCAGCAGCTTATCAGATAGCAATCAGCCCCAGCATTTT.

V and J are TRBV11-2 and TRBJ2-2; D perhaps matches TRBD1 (5 bases). The germline V gene has CDR1 SGHAT and CDR2 FQNNGV. The CDR3 sequence is 15 residues long. V lost 5 bases to trimming and J lost 0 bases, with 10 bases between them. The CDR3 nucleotides read TGTGCCAGCAGCGTGACAGTCGCGAACACCGGGGAGCTGTTTTTT. Translated: CASSVTVANTGELFF.

The rearrangement uses TRBV15 and TRBJ1-5; D gene ambiguous. Trimming left V 0 bases short and J 6 bases short, with 12 bases between. The CDR3 contains 15 residues. CDR1 and CDR2 (germline): LNHNV, YYDKDF (reference sequence). The CDR3 sequence: CATSRDGQARQPQHF. The DNA for the CDR3 is TGTGCCACCAGCAGAGATGGGCAGGCCCGTCAGCCCCAGCATTTT.

The V call is TRBV5-4, the J call TRBJ1-4; 9 nucleotides agree with TRBD1. After removal of 3 bases from V and 8 bases from J, the junction contained 5 bases not matched to a gene. CDR3 length equals 14 residues. Germline CDR1 SGHNT, CDR2 YYREEE (reference sequence). For the CDR3, the DNA is TGTGCCAGCAGCTATGGGACAGGGCAGGAAAAACTGTTTTTT. Translation gives CASSYGTGQEKLFF.

This chain connects TRBV15 to TRBJ1-2, with D maybe TRBD1 (6 bases). The CDR3 loop spans 16 amino acids. Germline V lookup: CDR1 LNHNV, CDR2 YYDKDF (reference sequence). V lost 0 bases and J 4 bases, leaving 15 bases between the germline ends. The CDR3 spells CATSRDRGRGGYGYTF. In DNA form, the CDR3 reads TGTGCCACCAGCAGAGATCGCGGCAGGGGAGGCTATGGCTACACCTTC.

This clone has just one count. The rearrangement links TRBV28 to TRBJ1-1; TRBD1 agrees at 9 bases. CDR1 is MDHEN, CDR2 SYDVKM, per germline. This CDR3 is 15 amino acids long. Trimming at V came to 3 bases and at J to 3 bases, leaving 5 bases not matched to a gene. The CDR3 sequence is CASSLTGGFYTEAFF. The CDR3 DNA sequence: TGTGCCAGCAGTTTGACAGGGGGGTTCTACACTGAAGCTTTCTTT.

The chain combines TRBV5-1 with TRBJ2-7; the D gene could be TRBD1 or TRBD2 (5 bases each). The CDR3 has 17 residues. Germline V gives CDR1 SGHRS, CDR2 YFSETQ. Trimming stripped 4 bases from V and 0 bases from J, with 20 bases between. The CDR3 loop reads CASSPGLGANSSYEQYF. In nucleotides, the CDR3 is TGCGCCAGCAGCCCGGGCCTCGGGGCGAACAGCTCCTACGAGCAGTACTTC.

The CDR3 loop reads CASRFSLCTDTQYF. As DNA, the CDR3 is TGTGCAAGTCGCTTTTCACTGTGCACAGATACGCAGTATTTT. V and J are TRBV12-2 and TRBJ2-3; the DNA was not compared with TRBD2, the D call given in the table. TRBV12-2 corresponds to a pseudogene. This CDR3 has 14 amino acids.

CDR3 loop: CASRPTQTVSTEAFF. The CDR3 DNA reads TGCGCCAGCAGACCAACCCAAACAGTATCCACTGAAGCTTTCTTT. The chain couples TRBV5-1 to TRBJ1-1, with D unresolved. Germline V lookup: CDR1 SGHRS, CDR2 YFSETQ. This CDR3 comprises 15 residues. V was shortened by 5 bases and J by 4 bases, with 18 bases between the two germline ends.

The V and J genes are TRBV19 and TRBJ1-1; 10 positions agree with TRBD1. The CDR3 totals 16 residues. V shed 1 base and J 5 bases; nucleotides not matched to a gene: 7. Germline loops: CDR1 LNHDA, CDR2 SQIVND (reference sequence). The CDR3: CASSIGSGTGVTEAFF. For the CDR3, the DNA is TGTGCCAGTAGTATAGGCTCCGGGACAGGGGTTACTGAAGCTTTCTTT.

The CDR3 loop reads CASSPHSGQGVWQPQHF. The CDR3 DNA reads as TGTGCCAGTTCTCCTCACTCGGGACAGGGAGTATGGCAGCCCCAGCATTTT. J is TRBJ1-5 and V is TRBV19; 9 nucleotides match TRBD1. Trimming cost V 8 bases and J 7 bases; bases outside gene matches: 18. CDR1 LNHDA and CDR2 SQIVND come from the germline V gene (reference sequence). The CDR3 covers 17 residues.

J is TRBJ2-7 and V is TRBV5-1; 9 bases match TRBD1. Germline CDR1 is SGHRS and CDR2 is YFSETQ. V trimming: 2 bases; J trimming: 7 bases; junction bases outside the gene matches: 13. This CDR3 has 16 amino acids. For the CDR3, the DNA is TGCGCCAGCAGCTTCCTGAGCGGACAGGGGTTTAGAGAGCAGTACTTC. Translation: CASSFLSGQGFREQYF. The complete variable domain, with remaining parts taken from reference TRBV5-1 and TRBJ2-7, reads KAGVTQTPRYLIKTRGQQVTLSCSPISGHRSVSWYQQTPGQGLQFLFEYFSETQRNKGNFPGRFSGRQFSNSRSEMNVSTLELGDSALYLCASSFLSGQGFREQYFGPGTRLTVT.

This clone occurred a few times. The chain links TRBV11-1 to TRBJ2-5; D gene uncertain. Germline-derived CDR1 and CDR2 are SGHAT and FQDESV (reference sequence). The V gene lost 5 bases and the J gene lost 10 bases, with 17 bases spanning the gap. The CDR3 is made up of 13 amino acids. In DNA, the CDR3 is TGTGCCAGCAGCCACCCCCCATCTCCTGACCAGTACTTC. It codes for CASSHPPSPDQYF.

The chain couples TRBV30 to TRBJ2-5; TRBD2 matches 14 bases. The CDR3 length is 17 residues. In germline, CDR1 is GTSNPN, CDR2 SVGIG (reference sequence). Losses at the gene ends were 2 bases for V and 5 bases for J; bases not matched to a gene: 10. The CDR3 nucleotides read TGTGCCTGGAGTCCTTCCGGACTAGCGGGAGGTGGGGAGACCCAGTACTTC. This codes for CAWSPSGLAGGGETQYF.

This rearrangement joins TRBV6-5 to TRBJ2-7, with 8 bases that match TRBD1. The germline V gene has CDR1 MNHEY and CDR2 SVGAGI. The J segment lost 8 bases and the V segment lost 7 bases, leaving 10 bases of the junction unmatched. The CDR3 totals 13 residues. CDR3 sequence: CASNLGQGAKQYF. The CDR3 bases are TGTGCCAGCAACTTAGGACAGGGCGCAAAGCAGTACTTC.

J is TRBJ2-3 and V is TRBV5-5, with unresolved D. This CDR3 has 15 residues. Trimming left V 0 bases short and J 0 bases short, with 8 bases between. Germline V CDR1 and CDR2: SGHKS, YYEKEE (reference sequence). CDR3 protein: CASSLGTTSTDTQYF. DNA for the CDR3: TGTGCCAGCAGCTTGGGCACCACTAGCACAGATACGCAGTATTTT.

This chain joins TRBV3-1 (or the pseudogene TRBV3-2) and TRBJ2-3; D is unclear. From germline, CDR1 is LGHDT and CDR2 YNNKEL (reference sequence). This CDR3 region has 16 residues. The ends were cut back, 4 bases at V and 4 bases at J, with 18 bases in the middle. The CDR3: CASSPSGTPAADTQYF. The CDR3 nucleotides read TGTGCCAGCAGCCCTTCTGGCACTCCGGCAGCAGATACGCAGTATTTT.

The chain has TRBV6-5 and TRBJ1-2; D unclear. In germline, CDR1 is MNHEY, CDR2 SVGAGI. This CDR3 is 13 amino acids long. Between the trimmed V and J ends, which lost 6 bases and 4 bases, there was a span of 12 bases. The CDR3 loop is CASRIKPPYGYTF. CDR3 bases: TGTGCCAGCAGGATCAAACCTCCCTATGGCTACACCTTC.

The chain is built from TRBV7-9 and TRBJ1-3; the match to TRBD1 covers 7 bases. The CDR3 is made up of 17 amino acids. CDR1 is SEHNR, CDR2 FQNEAQ, per germline (reference sequence). Unmatched junction bases numbered 10, after V lost 5 bases and J lost 0 bases. The CDR3 loop is CASSLSGTARSGNTIYF. The CDR3 bases are TGTGCCAGCAGCCTGTCCGGGACAGCCCGCTCTGGAAACACCATATATTTT.